This passage covers 16 T cell receptor beta chains from one sample sequenced in a study of blood T cell repertoires in COVID-19. Clones were read by immunoSEQ multiplex PCR, and TCRdb kept only the in-frame ones, dropping some. Among about 160,000 clones listed, about 85% were seen once. The sample comprised peripheral blood. These receptors all come from a woman aged 55-69 years with COVID-19, enrolled during active disease.

This chain joins TRBV5-4 and TRBJ2-7, with D possibly being TRBD1 (5 bases). The CDR3 covers 14 residues. Germline loops: CDR1 SGHNT, CDR2 YYREEE (reference sequence). The V end lost 2 bases, the J end lost 1 base, and 10 bases lay between the germline ends. The CDR3 DNA is TGTGCCAGCAGCTTCTCCAGGGCTTCCTACGAGCAGTACTTC. Protein sequence: CASSFSRASYEQYF.

The rearrangement uses TRBV5-1 and TRBJ1-2; 9 bases are a match to TRBD1. Trimming took 4 bases from V and 8 from J; bases not matched to a gene: 12. This CDR3 is 15 amino acids long. Germline CDR1 is SGHRS and CDR2 is YFSETQ. The CDR3 bases are TGCGCCAGCAGCAACACTACAGGGGGCGCAGGCGGCTACACCTTC. It translates to CASSNTTGGAGGYTF.

The chain links TRBV6-2 or TRBV6-3 to TRBJ1-5; D possibly corresponds to TRBD1 (6 bases). CDR1 MNHEY and CDR2 SVGEGT come from the germline V gene. V lost 2 bases to trimming and J lost 4 bases, with 12 bases between them. The CDR3 extends over 15 amino acids. The CDR3, as DNA: TGTGCCAGCAGTTACACGGGACAAACAAATCAGCCCCAGCATTTT. Translated: CASSYTGQTNQPQHF.

The CDR3 nucleotides are TGTGCCAGCGGCAAGCAGACAGAGAACACTGAAGCTTTCTTT. Its translation: CASGKQTENTEAFF. The chain recombines TRBV6-6 with TRBJ1-1, with a weak D call TRBD1 (5 bases). V gave up 8 bases and J gave up 1 base, with 14 bases separating them. The CDR3 covers 14 residues. Germline CDR1 is MNHNY and CDR2 is SVGAGI (reference sequence).

The rearrangement uses TRBV6-4 and TRBJ2-1; tentative D call: TRBD1 (6 bases). V was shortened by 2 bases and J by 5 bases, with 7 bases between the two germline ends. CDR1 and CDR2 from the germline V gene are MRHNA and SNTAGT. The length of the CDR3 is 13 residues. The CDR3 here is CASSDRDNNEQFF. CDR3 sequence (DNA): TGTGCCAGCAGTGACCGGGACAACAATGAGCAGTTCTTC.

V and J are TRBV19 and TRBJ1-6; D gene uncertain. CDR3 size: 14 residues. The V end lost 4 bases, the J end lost 6 bases, and 10 bases lay between the germline ends. Germline assignment: CDR1 LNHDA and CDR2 SQIVND (reference sequence). The CDR3 DNA sequence: TGTGCCAGTAGTAGTTGGGCCTCTAATTCACCCCTCCACTTT. Amino acids: CASSSWASNSPLHF. The variable domain in full, with the rest retrieved from reference TRBV19 and TRBJ1-6, is DGGITQSPKYLFRKEGQNVTLSCEQNLNHDAMYWYRQDPGQGLRLIYYSQIVNDFQKGDIAEGYSVSREKKESFPLTVTSAQKNPTAFYLCASSSWASNSPLHFGNGTRLTVT.

This rearrangement joins TRBV19 to TRBJ1-1; 7 bases are a match to TRBD1. The V gene's germline CDR1 is LNHDA and CDR2 SQIVND (reference sequence). After removal of 4 bases from V and 5 bases from J, the junction contained 7 bases not matched to a gene. The CDR3 runs to 14 residues. This CDR3 reads CASSTPDRATEAFF. The CDR3 DNA reads as TGTGCCAGTAGTACCCCAGACAGGGCTACTGAAGCTTTCTTT. Full variable domain (outside the CDR3, taken from reference TRBV19 and TRBJ1-1): DGGITQSPKYLFRKEGQNVTLSCEQNLNHDAMYWYRQDPGQGLRLIYYSQIVNDFQKGDIAEGYSVSREKKESFPLTVTSAQKNPTAFYLCASSTPDRATEAFFGQGTRLTVV.

The genes are TRBV11-3 and TRBJ2-1; TRBD2 agrees at 7 bases. Per the germline V gene, CDR1 is SGHNT and CDR2 is YENEEA. V lost 0 bases, J lost 7 bases, and 6 bases stayed unmatched. The CDR3 covers 15 residues. CDR3 sequence reads: CASSLDRGRGNEQFF. CDR3 DNA: TGTGCCAGCAGCTTAGATCGCGGGAGAGGGAATGAGCAGTTCTTC.

The genes are TRBV9 and TRBJ2-7, with D perhaps matching TRBD2 (6 bases). V lost 1 base to trimming and J lost 2 bases, with 13 bases between them. This CDR3 spans 15 amino acids. Germline V gene lookup returns CDR1 SGDLS and CDR2 YYNGEE. CDR3 amino acids: CASSVTWDSTYEQYF. The CDR3 region has the DNA TGTGCCAGCAGCGTAACCTGGGACTCAACCTACGAGCAGTACTTC.

V usage is TRBV19 and J usage is TRBJ2-5; 7 nucleotides match TRBD2. Germline V gene data show CDR1 as LNHDA and CDR2 as SQIVND (reference sequence). V lost 6 bases and J lost 4; bases outside the gene matches: 11. CDR3 size: 15 residues. The CDR3 here is CASRSGDGALETQYF. CDR3 nucleotides: TGTGCCAGTAGGAGCGGGGATGGGGCGTTAGAGACCCAGTACTTC.

V gene TRBV18 combines with J gene TRBJ2-3; TRBD2 agrees at 11 bases. The junction had 2 bases not matched to a gene; V was cut back by 3 bases and J by 0 bases. Germline loops: CDR1 KGHSH, CDR2 LQKENI. The CDR3 contains 16 residues. The CDR3 bases are TGTGCCAGCTCACCGATAGCGGGAGGGAGCACAGATACGCAGTATTTT. Protein product: CASSPIAGGSTDTQYF.

The gene calls are TRBV4-1 and TRBJ2-5; 8 bases are shared with TRBD2. CDR3 length equals 18 residues. CDR1 and CDR2 from the germline V gene are MGHRA and YSYEKL. Trimming at V came to 4 bases and at J to 1 base, leaving 14 bases not matched to a gene. CDR3 loop: CASSPSGGASGVQETQYF. In nucleotides, the CDR3 is TGCGCCAGCAGCCCCTCGGGGGGGGCTAGCGGAGTCCAAGAGACCCAGTACTTC.

This clone has just one count. The J gene is TRBJ1-5, the V gene TRBV5-1, with a weak D call TRBD1 (5 bases). Trimming removed 0 bases from V and 5 bases from J, with 12 bases in between. CDR1 and CDR2 (germline): SGHRS, YFSETQ. This CDR3 has 15 residues. CDR3: CASSLAGRGDQPQHF. The CDR3, as DNA: TGCGCCAGCAGCTTGGCCGGACGGGGGGATCAGCCCCAGCATTTT.

This chain uses TRBV12-3 or TRBV12-4 with TRBJ1-6, with unresolved D. The V gene lost 3 bases and the J gene lost 9 bases, with 6 bases spanning the gap. The CDR3 spans 12 residues. The CDR3 reads CASSFPVSPLHF. The CDR3 coding sequence is TGTGCCAGCAGTTTCCCGGTTTCACCCCTCCACTTT.

The rearrangement uses TRBV23-1 and TRBJ1-5, with TRBD1 identical over 10 bases. TRBV23-1 counts as an open reading frame of uncertain function. The CDR3 has 17 residues. J gave up 1 base and V 0 bases, and 3 bases lay outside the gene matches. The CDR3 bases are TGCGCCAGCAGTCAATCGGGGACAGGGGCGAGCAATCAGCCCCAGCATTTT. Translation: CASSQSGTGASNQPQHF.

The J gene is TRBJ1-2, the V gene TRBV19, with D hard to call. Looked up from germline, CDR1 is LNHDA and CDR2 is SQIVND (reference sequence). CDR3 length equals 14 residues. Trimming cost V 8 bases and J 8 bases, with 21 bases left between them. The CDR3 sequence is CASATTGDMSGYTF. DNA of the CDR3: TGTGCCAGTGCCACAACCGGTGACATGTCCGGCTACACCTTC.